Here is one T cell receptor beta chain with its context. The CDR3 runs to 14 residues. This record comes from a study of control samples from healthy donors and cancer patients. TCRdb's copy holds only in-frame clones and misses some; the assay was immunoSEQ multiplex PCR. The data show some 200,000 clones, 90% to 95% seen once. Sequences were obtained from blood. The chain employs TRBV21-1 and TRBJ1-5; TRBD1, the table's D call, lacks a check against the DNA. TRBV21-1 is flagged as a pseudogene. This sequence originates from a woman younger than 45 in good health. The CDR3, as DNA: TGTGCCAGCAGCGGTTACACACGCAATCAGCCCCAGCATTTT. It codes for CASSGYTRNQPQHF.